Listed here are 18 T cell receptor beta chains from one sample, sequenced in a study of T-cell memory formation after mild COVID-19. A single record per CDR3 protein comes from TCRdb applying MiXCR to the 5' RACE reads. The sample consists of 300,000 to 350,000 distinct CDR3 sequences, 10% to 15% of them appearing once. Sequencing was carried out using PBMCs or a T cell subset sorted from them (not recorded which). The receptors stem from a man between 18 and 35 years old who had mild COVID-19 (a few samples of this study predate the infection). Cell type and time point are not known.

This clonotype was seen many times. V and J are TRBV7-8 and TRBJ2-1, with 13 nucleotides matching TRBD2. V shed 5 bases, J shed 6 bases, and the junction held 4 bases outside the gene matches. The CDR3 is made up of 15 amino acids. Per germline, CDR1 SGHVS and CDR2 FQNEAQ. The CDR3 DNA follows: TGTGCCAGCAGCCCTGGGACTAGCGGGGCCAATGAGCAGTTCTTC. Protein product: CASSPGTSGANEQFF. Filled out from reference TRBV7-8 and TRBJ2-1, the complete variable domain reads GAGVSQSPRYKVAKRGQDVALRCDPISGHVSLFWYQQALGQGPEFLTYFQNEAQLDKSGLPSDRFFAERPEGSVSTLKIQRTQQEDSAVYLCASSPGTSGANEQFFGPGTRLTVL.

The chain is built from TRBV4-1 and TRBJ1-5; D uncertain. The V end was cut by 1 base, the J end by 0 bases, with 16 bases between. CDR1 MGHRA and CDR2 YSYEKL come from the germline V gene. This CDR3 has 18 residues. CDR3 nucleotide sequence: TGCGCCAGCAGCCAAGGCGTGGTGGCGGTCTATAGCAATCAGCCCCAGCATTTT. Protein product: CASSQGVVAVYSNQPQHF.

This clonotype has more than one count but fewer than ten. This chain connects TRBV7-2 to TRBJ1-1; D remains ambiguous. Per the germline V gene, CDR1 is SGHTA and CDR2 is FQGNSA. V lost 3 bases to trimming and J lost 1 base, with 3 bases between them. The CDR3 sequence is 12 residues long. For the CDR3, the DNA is TGTGCCAGCAGCTTTAAGAACACTGAAGCTTTCTTT. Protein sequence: CASSFKNTEAFF.

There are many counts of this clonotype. DNA of the CDR3: TGCGCCAGCAGCCCGCGGGGGGTTAGCACAGATACGCAGTATTTT. Encoded protein: CASSPRGVSTDTQYF. This chain links TRBV5-1 with TRBJ2-3; TRBD2 agrees at 8 bases. In germline, CDR1 is SGHRS, CDR2 YFSETQ. The CDR3 runs 15 residues. J was trimmed by 0 bases and V by 4 bases; bases with no gene match: 4. The full variable domain, in which reference TRBV5-1 and TRBJ2-3 provide the parts outside the CDR3, is KAGVTQTPRYLIKTRGQQVTLSCSPISGHRSVSWYQQTPGQGLQFLFEYFSETQRNKGNFPGRFSGRQFSNSRSEMNVSTLELGDSALYLCASSPRGVSTDTQYFGPGTRLTVL.

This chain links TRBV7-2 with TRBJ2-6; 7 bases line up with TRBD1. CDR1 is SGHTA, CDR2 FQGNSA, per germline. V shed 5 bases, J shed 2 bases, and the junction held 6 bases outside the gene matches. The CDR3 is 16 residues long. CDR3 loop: CASSAGTGAGANVLTF. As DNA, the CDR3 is TGTGCCAGCAGCGCCGGCACAGGGGCTGGGGCCAACGTCCTGACTTTC.

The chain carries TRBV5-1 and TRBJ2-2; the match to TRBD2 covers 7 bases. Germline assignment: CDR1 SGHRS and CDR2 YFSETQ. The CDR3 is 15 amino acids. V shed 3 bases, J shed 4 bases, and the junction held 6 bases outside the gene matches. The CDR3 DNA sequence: TGCGCCAGCAGCTCCCTAGCGGAGAGCACCGGGGAGCTGTTTTTT. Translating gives CASSSLAESTGELFF.

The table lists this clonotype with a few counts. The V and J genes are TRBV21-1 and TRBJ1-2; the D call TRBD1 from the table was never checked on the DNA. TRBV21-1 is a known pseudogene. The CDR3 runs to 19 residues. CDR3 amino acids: CASSTLRGQGERVKYGYTF. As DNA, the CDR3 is TGTGCCAGCAGCACCCTGCGGGGACAGGGGGAAAGGGTGAAATATGGCTACACCTTC.

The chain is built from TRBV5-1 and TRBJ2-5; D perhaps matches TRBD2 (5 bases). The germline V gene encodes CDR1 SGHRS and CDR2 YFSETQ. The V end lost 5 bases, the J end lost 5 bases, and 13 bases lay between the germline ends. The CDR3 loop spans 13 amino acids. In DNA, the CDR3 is TGCGCCAGCAGTTCAATCTCGGGGGAGACCCAGTACTTC. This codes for CASSSISGETQYF.

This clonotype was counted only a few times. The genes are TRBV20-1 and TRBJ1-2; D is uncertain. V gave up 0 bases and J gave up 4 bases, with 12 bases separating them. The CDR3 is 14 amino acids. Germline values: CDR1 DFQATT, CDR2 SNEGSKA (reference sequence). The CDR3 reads CSARDQGYLYGYTF. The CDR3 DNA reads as TGCAGTGCTAGAGATCAAGGGTATCTCTATGGCTACACCTTC.

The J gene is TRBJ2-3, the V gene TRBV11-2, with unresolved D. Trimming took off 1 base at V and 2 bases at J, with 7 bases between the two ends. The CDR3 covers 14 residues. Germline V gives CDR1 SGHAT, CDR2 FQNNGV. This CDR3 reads CASSLGRITDTQYF. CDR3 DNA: TGTGCCAGCAGCTTAGGCCGGATCACAGATACGCAGTATTTT.

CDR3 sequence: CASSLSPWTEAFF. The CDR3 nucleotides are TGTGCCAGCAGTTTATCCCCGTGGACTGAAGCTTTCTTT. This chain joins TRBV12-3 or TRBV12-4 and TRBJ1-1; D remains ambiguous. This CDR3 spans 13 amino acids. Trimming removed 2 bases at V and 5 bases at J, with 9 bases between.

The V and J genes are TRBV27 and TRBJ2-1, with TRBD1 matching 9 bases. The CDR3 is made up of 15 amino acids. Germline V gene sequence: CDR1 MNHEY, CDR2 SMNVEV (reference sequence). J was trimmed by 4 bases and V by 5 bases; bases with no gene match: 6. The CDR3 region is CASSAPGQGYNEQFF. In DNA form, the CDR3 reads TGTGCCAGCAGTGCGCCGGGACAGGGATACAATGAGCAGTTCTTC.

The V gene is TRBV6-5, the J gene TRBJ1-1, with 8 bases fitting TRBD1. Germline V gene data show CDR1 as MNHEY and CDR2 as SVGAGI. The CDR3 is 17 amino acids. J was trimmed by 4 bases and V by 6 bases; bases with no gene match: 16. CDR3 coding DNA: TGTGCCAGCAGACTTACGGGTACAGGGGGATGGGGCACTGAAGCTTTCTTT. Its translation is CASRLTGTGGWGTEAFF.

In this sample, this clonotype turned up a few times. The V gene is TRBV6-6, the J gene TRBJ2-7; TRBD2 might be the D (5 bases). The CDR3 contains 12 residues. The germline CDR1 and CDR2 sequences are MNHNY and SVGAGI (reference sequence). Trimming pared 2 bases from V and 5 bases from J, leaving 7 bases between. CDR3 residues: CASSYRGDEQYV. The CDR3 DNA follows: TGTGCCAGCAGTTACCGGGGTGACGAGCAGTACGTC.

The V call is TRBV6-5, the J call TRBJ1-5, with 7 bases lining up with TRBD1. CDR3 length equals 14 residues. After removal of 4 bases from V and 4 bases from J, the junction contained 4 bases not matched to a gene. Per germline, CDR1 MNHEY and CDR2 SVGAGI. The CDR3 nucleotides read TGTGCCAGCAGTTCCCGACAGGGAAATCAGCCCCAGCATTTT. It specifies CASSSRQGNQPQHF.

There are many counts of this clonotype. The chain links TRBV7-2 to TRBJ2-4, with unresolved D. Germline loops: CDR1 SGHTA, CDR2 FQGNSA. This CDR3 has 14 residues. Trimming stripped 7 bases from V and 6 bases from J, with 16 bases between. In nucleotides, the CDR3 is TGTGCCAGCACCCCCGCCCGAGTGGGAAACATTCAGTACTTC. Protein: CASTPARVGNIQYF.

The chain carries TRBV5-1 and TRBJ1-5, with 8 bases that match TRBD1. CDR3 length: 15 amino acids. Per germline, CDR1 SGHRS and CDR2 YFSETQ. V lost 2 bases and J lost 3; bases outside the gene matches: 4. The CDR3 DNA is TGCGCCAGCAGCTTTGCGGGACAGGTCAATCAGCCCCAGCATTTT. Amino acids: CASSFAGQVNQPQHF.

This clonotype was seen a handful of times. The CDR3 protein is CASSYPGQGKAFF. CDR3 nucleotide sequence: TGTGCCAGCAGTTACCCCGGACAGGGAAAAGCTTTCTTT. This chain connects TRBV6-2 or TRBV6-3 to TRBJ1-1; 8 nucleotides agree with TRBD1. V lost 2 bases and J lost 9; bases outside the gene matches: 5. This CDR3 spans 13 amino acids. Per germline, CDR1 MNHEY and CDR2 SVGEGT.